Following are 26 T cell receptor beta chains from one sample sequenced in a study of Graves' ophthalmopathy and Graves' hyperthyroidism. RNA transcripts provided the template for amplifying TCR beta CDR3 regions. HTBI primers served in a first-round RT-PCR, which a second-round multiplex PCR followed. One entry per CDR3 protein results from TCRdb running MiXCR on the multiplex PCR reads. The sample has approximately 150,000 distinct CDR3 sequences, under 45% seen once. Sequenced sample: peripheral blood. Every receptor here comes from a man aged 25-45 years with Graves' ophthalmopathy.

This clonotype was recorded many times. V and J are TRBV6-1 and TRBJ2-7; D assignment may be TRBD1 or TRBD2 (5 bases each). Trimming stripped 6 bases from V and 2 bases from J, with 14 bases between. The CDR3 is made up of 14 amino acids. CDR1 and CDR2 (germline): MNHNS, SASEGT. CDR3 residues: CASREGLGPYEQYF. The DNA of the CDR3 is TGTGCCAGCAGAGAGGGCCTGGGACCCTACGAGCAGTACTTC.

The chain employs TRBV11-2 and TRBJ1-1, with 7 bases that match TRBD1. CDR3 length: 13 residues. With 3 bases clipped from V and 4 bases from J, the junction kept 2 bases outside the gene matches. From germline, CDR1 is SGHAT and CDR2 FQNNGV. CDR3: CASSFGTATEAFF. DNA of the CDR3: TGTGCCAGCAGCTTCGGGACAGCCACTGAAGCTTTCTTT.

The sample holds many counts of this clonotype. The CDR3 bases are TGTGCCAGCGGGGACCGGGACCCCGGGGGAGAGACCCAGTACTTC. It encodes CASGDRDPGGETQYF. The V and J genes are TRBV28 and TRBJ2-5, with a tentative D call TRBD2 (6 bases). Trimming removed 8 bases at V and 4 bases at J, with 20 bases between. Germline V gene data show CDR1 as MDHEN and CDR2 as SYDVKM. This CDR3 is built from 15 residues. The full variable domain, with the rest looked up from reference TRBV28 and TRBJ2-5, is DVKVTQSSRYLVKRTGEKVFLECVQDMDHENMFWYRQDPGLGLRLIYFSYDVKMKEKGDIPEGYSVSREKKERFSLILESASTNQTSMYLCASGDRDPGGETQYFGPGTRLLVL.

This clonotype was seen at least ten times. The chain couples TRBV30 to TRBJ1-2; D is unresolved. The germline V gene has CDR1 GTSNPN and CDR2 SVGIG (reference sequence). The CDR3 has 13 amino acids. The V end was cut by 4 bases, the J end by 2 bases, with 11 bases between. In DNA form, the CDR3 reads TGTGCCTGGACCACGGACGTGAACTATGGCTACACCTTC. As protein: CAWTTDVNYGYTF.

The CDR3: CASSRSGTGDESYGYTF. The CDR3, as DNA: TGTGCCAGCTCACGGTCCGGGACAGGGGACGAAAGCTATGGCTACACCTTC. The V call is TRBV18, the J call TRBJ1-2; 10 bases fit TRBD1. Losses at the gene ends were 4 bases for V and 4 bases for J; bases not matched to a gene: 12. Germline CDR1 and CDR2: KGHSH and LQKENI. This CDR3 is 17 amino acids long.

This clonotype was seen many times. The chain joins TRBV28 to TRBJ2-7, with 7 nucleotides matching TRBD1. J lost 3 bases, V lost 7 bases, and 9 bases had no gene match. Per the germline V gene, CDR1 is MDHEN and CDR2 is SYDVKM. The CDR3 is made up of 14 amino acids. CDR3 amino acids: CASTPDRPNYEQYF. Written as DNA, the CDR3 is TGTGCCAGCACCCCGGACAGGCCAAACTACGAGCAGTACTTC.

This clonotype was recorded many times. The chain links TRBV28 to TRBJ2-7, with D unclear. This CDR3 region has 15 residues. Germline V lookup: CDR1 MDHEN, CDR2 SYDVKM. The germline V and J ends were trimmed by 4 bases and 2 bases, with 15 bases remaining between them. The CDR3 DNA sequence: TGTGCCAGCAGTTCGATGGGCGTACCCCCCTACGAGCAGTACTTC. Translation gives CASSSMGVPPYEQYF.

This clonotype was counted many times. V is TRBV20-1 and J is TRBJ2-7; 7 nucleotides align to TRBD1. Trimming removed 6 bases from V and 0 bases from J; junction bases left unmatched: 5. Germline V lookup: CDR1 DFQATT, CDR2 SNEGSKA (reference sequence). This CDR3 contains 13 residues. The CDR3 region has the DNA TGCAGTGCCCCGGGACAGAGCTCCTACGAGCAGTACTTC. This sequence encodes CSAPGQSSYEQYF.

This clonotype came up many times. This rearrangement joins TRBV27 to TRBJ2-7, with 7 bases matching TRBD1. V shed 3 bases and J 2 bases; nucleotides not matched to a gene: 1. The CDR3 runs to 13 residues. Germline V gene data show CDR1 as MNHEY and CDR2 as SMNVEV (reference sequence). The CDR3 sequence is CASSFGTAYEQYF. The CDR3 DNA follows: TGTGCCAGCAGTTTTGGGACAGCCTACGAGCAGTACTTC.

This clonotype was detected ten times or more. The V and J genes are TRBV12-3 or TRBV12-4 and TRBJ2-5; 9 nucleotides match TRBD1. This CDR3 has 14 residues. The J segment lost 5 bases and the V segment lost 5 bases, leaving 6 bases of the junction unmatched. The CDR3 protein is CASSLRDRVETQYF. The CDR3 region has the DNA TGTGCCAGCAGTCTCCGGGACAGGGTCGAGACCCAGTACTTC.

This clonotype has ten or more counts. The rearrangement links TRBV20-1 to TRBJ2-7; 13 positions match TRBD2. The germline CDR1 and CDR2 sequences are DFQATT and SNEGSKA (reference sequence). Unmatched junction bases numbered 7, after V lost 5 bases and J lost 0 bases. The CDR3 has 16 residues. CDR3 sequence: CSAPGLAGSLSYEQYF. CDR3 coding DNA: TGCAGTGCTCCGGGACTAGCGGGAAGTCTCTCCTACGAGCAGTACTTC.

This clonotype was seen ten or more times. V and J are TRBV10-3 and TRBJ2-5; tentative D call: TRBD1 (6 bases). Germline CDR1 and CDR2: ENHRY and SYGVKD. The CDR3 consists of 14 residues. With 3 bases removed from V and 6 bases from J, the gap between germline ends came to 14 bases. This CDR3 is CAISDGRGEKTQYF. The CDR3 nucleotides are TGTGCCATCAGTGATGGCAGGGGAGAGAAGACCCAGTACTTC.

This clonotype was observed at least ten times. The chain joins TRBV6-5 to TRBJ2-7; D is undetermined. CDR3 length equals 14 residues. CDR1 and CDR2 from the germline V gene are MNHEY and SVGAGI. V was pared by 0 bases and J by 1 base, with 7 bases between. CDR3 nucleotide sequence: TGTGCCAGCAGTTACTCGGCTGAATCCTACGAGCAGTACTTC. Residues: CASSYSAESYEQYF.

This clonotype showed up many times. The J gene is TRBJ1-1, the V gene TRBV9; D ambiguous. The CDR3 length is 15 residues. The germline gives CDR1 SGDLS, CDR2 YYNGEE. V lost 0 bases to trimming and J lost 4 bases, with 13 bases between them. CDR3 coding DNA: TGTGCCAGCAGCGTAGGCGGGGAGGGTCGCACTGAAGCTTTCTTT. Translated, it gives CASSVGGEGRTEAFF.

Many counts were recorded for this clonotype. The gene calls are TRBV4-2 and TRBJ2-5, with 8 bases identical to TRBD1. CDR1 LGHNA and CDR2 YNFKEQ come from the germline V gene. The CDR3 is made up of 15 amino acids. V trimming: 5 bases; J trimming: 2 bases; junction bases outside the gene matches: 7. CDR3 sequence reads: CASSDYRGSQETQYF. The CDR3, as DNA: TGTGCCAGCAGCGATTACAGGGGGTCTCAAGAGACCCAGTACTTC.

The rearrangement joins TRBV7-3 to TRBJ1-1, with no clear D. Germline V CDR1 and CDR2: SGHTA, FQGTGA. The V end was cut by 1 base, the J end by 3 bases, with 6 bases between. CDR3 size: 13 residues. The CDR3 region has the DNA TGTGCCAGCAGCTTAAATCCGGACACTGAAGCTTTCTTT. Translated, it gives CASSLNPDTEAFF.

The chain joins TRBV6-1 to TRBJ2-4; no definite D call. The germline V and J ends were trimmed by 5 bases and 6 bases, with 11 bases remaining between them. CDR3 size: 13 residues. The germline gives CDR1 MNHNS, CDR2 SASEGT. The CDR3 bases are TGTGCCAGCAGTCAGAATCAGCGAAACATTCAGTACTTC. It is translated as CASSQNQRNIQYF.

The chain recombines TRBV27 with TRBJ1-3; D is undetermined. The CDR3 length is 17 residues. Germline V gene lookup returns CDR1 MNHEY and CDR2 SMNVEV (reference sequence). V lost 0 bases and J 0 bases, leaving 12 bases between the germline ends. CDR3 residues: CASSLSNPTSSGNTIYF. In DNA, the CDR3 is TGTGCCAGCAGTTTATCGAACCCTACGAGCTCTGGAAACACCATATATTTT.

This clonotype has at least ten counts. J is TRBJ1-5 and V is TRBV6-7; D not certain. TRBV6-7 is an open reading frame whose function is uncertain. Deletions cut 5 bases from V and 4 bases from J, with 12 bases between. The CDR3 runs to 14 residues. CDR3: CASSPGVGNQPQHF. As DNA, the CDR3 is TGTGCCAGCAGTCCCGGGGTTGGGAATCAGCCCCAGCATTTT.

The chain carries TRBV6-5 and TRBJ2-7; 7 bases match TRBD2. There are 17 residues in the CDR3. The germline CDR1 and CDR2 sequences are MNHEY and SVGAGI. With V trimmed by 0 bases and J by 3 bases, 11 bases remained unmatched. The CDR3 DNA reads TGTGCCAGCAGTTACTCTCGATCGGCGGGAGACATCTACGAGCAGTACTTC. It codes for CASSYSRSAGDIYEQYF.

This clonotype came up many times. The V call is TRBV20-1, the J call TRBJ2-5; 13 bases agree with TRBD2. The germline V gene has CDR1 DFQATT and CDR2 SNEGSKA (reference sequence). V lost 0 bases, J lost 1 base, and 5 bases stayed unmatched. The CDR3 loop spans 17 amino acids. The CDR3 loop reads CSARDTRLAGGQETQYF. CDR3 nucleotides: TGCAGTGCTAGAGACACGAGACTAGCGGGGGGCCAAGAGACCCAGTACTTC.

In this sample, this clonotype turned up many times. The rearrangement joins TRBV6-1 to TRBJ2-4; either TRBD1 or TRBD2 may fit D (5 bases each). The germline gives CDR1 MNHNS, CDR2 SASEGT. CDR3 size: 16 residues. Trimming cost V 3 bases and J 5 bases, with 17 bases left between them. The CDR3 spells CASSDHPNGAENIQYF. The CDR3 bases are TGTGCCAGCAGTGACCACCCTAACGGGGCAGAAAACATTCAGTACTTC.

This chain connects TRBV29-1 to TRBJ1-1, with D maybe TRBD1 (5 bases). V was pared by 7 bases and J by 1 base, with 13 bases between. This CDR3 has 13 amino acids. Germline loops: CDR1 SQVTM, CDR2 ANQGSEA. The CDR3 sequence is CSATLTENTEAFF. For the CDR3, the DNA is TGCAGCGCTACCCTGACAGAGAACACTGAAGCTTTCTTT. The complete variable domain, with remaining parts taken from reference TRBV29-1 and TRBJ1-1, reads SAVISQKPSRDICQRGTSLTIQCQVDSQVTMMFWYRQQPGQSLTLIATANQGSEATYESGFVIDKFPISRPNLTFSTLTVSNMSPEDSSIYLCSATLTENTEAFFGQGTRLTVV.

This clonotype was found many times. The rearrangement joins TRBV10-3 to TRBJ2-7, with TRBD1 matching 9 bases. The CDR3 runs 14 residues. Germline CDR1 reads ENHRY; CDR2 reads SYGVKD. The trim removed 6 bases at V and 5 bases at J, leaving 8 bases unmatched. The CDR3 spells CAIRPGTGRNEQYF. Here the CDR3 DNA reads TGTGCCATCAGGCCCGGGACAGGGAGGAACGAGCAGTACTTC.

This chain joins TRBV15 and TRBJ2-7, with 8 nucleotides matching TRBD1. The V and J ends lost 1 base and 6 bases, in that order; junction bases with no gene match: 5. Germline V gene sequence: CDR1 LNHNV, CDR2 YYDKDF (reference sequence). The CDR3 is 14 residues long. The CDR3, as DNA: TGTGCCACCAGCAGAGCGGGACAGGCGGGCGAGCAGTACTTC. Amino acid sequence: CATSRAGQAGEQYF. Complete variable domain (other parts from reference TRBV15 and TRBJ2-7): DAMVIQNPRYQVTQFGKPVTLSCSQTLNHNVMYWYQQKSSQAPKLLFHYYDKDFNNEADTPDNFQSRRPNTSFCFLDIRSPGLGDTAMYLCATSRAGQAGEQYFGPGTRLTVT.

V usage is TRBV4-1 and J usage is TRBJ1-6, with D perhaps TRBD1 (6 bases). Germline lookup yields CDR1 MGHRA and CDR2 YSYEKL. V was trimmed by 0 bases and J by 2 bases, leaving 8 bases between them. CDR3 length: 16 amino acids. This CDR3 reads CASSQDGGPYNSPLHF. CDR3 nucleotide sequence: TGCGCCAGCAGCCAAGACGGGGGGCCCTATAATTCACCCCTCCACTTT.